This entry lists 25 T cell receptor beta chains sequenced from one sample in a study of T-cell memory formation after mild COVID-19. MiXCR, applied by TCRdb to the 5' RACE reads, yields one record per CDR3 protein. The sample carries hundreds of thousands of distinct CDR3 sequences, about 20% recorded once. Input material: PBMCs or a T cell subset sorted from them (not recorded which). The receptors were gathered from an adult woman who had mild COVID-19 (a few samples of this study predate the infection). Cell type and time point are not known.

V gene TRBV24-1 combines with J gene TRBJ2-5; D may be TRBD1 or TRBD2 (5 bases each). The CDR3 has 15 amino acids. CDR1 KGHDR and CDR2 SFDVKD come from the germline V gene. Deletions cut 4 bases from V and 1 base from J, with 12 bases between. The DNA of the CDR3 is TGTGCCACCAGTGACCAGGGACGGAGCCAAGAGACCCAGTACTTC. It translates to CATSDQGRSQETQYF.

This clonotype was counted many times. The chain has TRBV20-1 and TRBJ2-7, with 11 bases fitting TRBD2. The CDR3 covers 14 residues. The V segment lost 3 bases and the J segment 7 bases; nucleotides outside the gene matches: 8. Germline values: CDR1 DFQATT, CDR2 SNEGSKA (reference sequence). The CDR3 bases are TGCAGTGCTAGGGGCCGACTAGCGGGAAGTGAGCAGTACTTC. Protein sequence: CSARGRLAGSEQYF.

In its sample, this clonotype was seen a few times. The chain links TRBV25-1 to TRBJ1-2; perhaps TRBD1 as D (5 bases). The CDR3 contains 16 residues. Trimming stripped 1 base from V and 1 base from J, with 13 bases between. Germline values: CDR1 MGHDK, CDR2 SYGVNS. The CDR3 nucleotides read TGTGCCAGCAGTGAATTCTTTGACAGTGGTAACTATGGCTACACCTTC. Translated, it gives CASSEFFDSGNYGYTF.

The rearrangement joins TRBV7-3 to TRBJ1-1, with 8 bases that match TRBD1. The CDR3 consists of 15 residues. Germline V lookup: CDR1 SGHTA, CDR2 FQGTGA. Unmatched junction bases numbered 5, after V lost 2 bases and J lost 3 bases. The CDR3: CASSLQGALDTEAFF. In nucleotides, the CDR3 is TGTGCCAGCAGCTTACAGGGGGCGTTGGACACTGAAGCTTTCTTT.

The chain links TRBV7-9 to TRBJ2-5; 9 positions agree with TRBD2. The CDR3 sequence is 15 residues long. V lost 4 bases, J lost 2 bases, and 5 bases stayed unmatched. CDR1 is SEHNR and CDR2 is FQNEAQ in the germline V gene (reference sequence). The CDR3, as DNA: TGTGCCAGCAGCTCTCCTAGCGGGGTTCAAGAGACCCAGTACTTC. This sequence encodes CASSSPSGVQETQYF.

A remark on this clonotype: At one end the junction does not follow the germline gene, possibly because of a read error. V is TRBV19 and J is TRBJ2-1; no clear D gene. The CDR3 is made up of 13 amino acids. Germline CDR1 reads LNHDA; CDR2 reads SQIVND (reference sequence). The CDR3 DNA reads as TGTGCCAGTAGCCCTTTCTCCTACACTGAGCAGTTCTTC. As protein: CASSPFSYTEQFF.

There are many counts of this clonotype. The chain combines TRBV4-2 with TRBJ2-7, with 10 bases matching TRBD2. Germline V CDR1 and CDR2: LGHNA, YNFKEQ. The CDR3 contains 15 residues. The ends lost 1 base at V and 3 bases at J; junction bases unmatched: 3. CDR3 bases: TGTGCCAGCAGCCAAGGCTCTAGCGGGGGCTACGAGCAGTACTTC. It is translated as CASSQGSSGGYEQYF.

The chain recombines TRBV19 with TRBJ2-1; D remains unclear. The CDR3 spans 14 residues. Trimming left V 5 bases short and J 4 bases short, with 12 bases between. Looked up from germline, CDR1 is LNHDA and CDR2 is SQIVND (reference sequence). The CDR3 coding sequence is TGTGCCAGTAGTCAACACCCTTCATACAATGAGCAGTTCTTC. It encodes CASSQHPSYNEQFF.

The chain uses TRBV25-1 and TRBJ2-1; D ambiguous. The length of the CDR3 is 14 residues. Germline V CDR1 and CDR2: MGHDK, SYGVNS. Between the trimmed V and J ends, which lost 1 base and 7 bases, there was a span of 11 bases. The chain's CDR3 is CASSELTFTNEQFF. The CDR3 bases are TGTGCCAGCAGTGAATTAACATTCACAAATGAGCAGTTCTTC.

This clonotype was seen more than once but under ten times. This sequence joins TRBV5-1 and TRBJ1-1; 8 bases are a match to TRBD1. Germline V lookup: CDR1 SGHRS, CDR2 YFSETQ. The junction had 9 bases not matched to a gene; V was cut back by 5 bases and J by 6 bases. The CDR3 length is 14 residues. The DNA for the CDR3 is TGCGCCAGCAGACCCGGACAGGGCGGCGCTGAAGCTTTCTTT. Encoded protein: CASRPGQGGAEAFF.

Ten or more counts support this clonotype. This rearrangement joins TRBV5-1 to TRBJ1-1; the D is unclear. This CDR3 has 12 amino acids. Trimming pared 4 bases from V and 3 bases from J, leaving 7 bases between. CDR1 is SGHRS, CDR2 YFSETQ, per germline. The CDR3 here is CASSATHTEAFF. The CDR3 DNA reads as TGCGCCAGCAGCGCCACCCACACTGAAGCTTTCTTT. Based on the CDR3 plus reference TRBV5-1 and TRBJ1-1, the full variable domain is KAGVTQTPRYLIKTRGQQVTLSCSPISGHRSVSWYQQTPGQGLQFLFEYFSETQRNKGNFPGRFSGRQFSNSRSEMNVSTLELGDSALYLCASSATHTEAFFGQGTRLTVV.

This clonotype has only a few counts. This chain uses TRBV18 with TRBJ2-3; 7 bases map to TRBD1. The CDR3 is made up of 15 amino acids. The germline V gene has CDR1 KGHSH and CDR2 LQKENI. The V and J ends lost 6 bases and 2 bases, in that order; junction bases with no gene match: 8. The DNA for the CDR3 is TGTGCCAGCTCCCTTGGGACAGCCTTCACAGATACGCAGTATTTT. Its translation: CASSLGTAFTDTQYF.

The rearrangement joins TRBV20-1 to TRBJ2-1; the D gene is possibly TRBD2 (6 bases). This CDR3 has 13 residues. Trimming took off 3 bases at V and 3 bases at J, with 9 bases between the two ends. Germline loops: CDR1 DFQATT, CDR2 SNEGSKA (reference sequence). The chain's CDR3 is CSASWRDYNEQFF. The CDR3 bases are TGCAGTGCTAGCTGGCGGGACTACAATGAGCAGTTCTTC.

The V call is TRBV25-1, the J call TRBJ2-7; D unclear. This CDR3 region has 13 residues. Germline V gives CDR1 MGHDK, CDR2 SYGVNS. V was clipped by 3 bases and J by 7 bases, with 13 bases between them. This CDR3 reads CASSDDPPREQYF. The DNA of the CDR3 is TGTGCCAGCAGTGACGACCCTCCGCGGGAGCAGTACTTC.

J is TRBJ2-1 and V is TRBV7-2, with TRBD2 identical over 8 bases. The V segment lost 4 bases and the J segment 4 bases; nucleotides outside the gene matches: 9. The germline V gene encodes CDR1 SGHTA and CDR2 FQGNSA. CDR3 size: 16 residues. This chain's CDR3 is CASSSGRAGEYNEQFF. The CDR3 nucleotides are TGTGCCAGCAGCTCCGGACGAGCGGGAGAGTACAATGAGCAGTTCTTC. The full variable domain, its missing parts supplied by reference TRBV7-2 and TRBJ2-1, is GAGVSQSPSNKVTEKGKDVELRCDPISGHTALYWYRQSLGQGLEFLIYFQGNSAPDKSGLPSDRFSAERTGGSVSTLTIQRTQQEDSAVYLCASSSGRAGEYNEQFFGPGTRLTVL.

This clonotype was seen a handful of times. This rearrangement joins TRBV5-1 to TRBJ2-3; a possible D gene is TRBD2 (7 bases). Germline CDR1 and CDR2: SGHRS and YFSETQ. CDR3 size: 17 residues. V lost 4 bases, J lost 0 bases, and 18 bases lay in between. Written as DNA, the CDR3 is TGCGCCAGCAGCCCCTCGAGGGGGGGGGTTAGCACAGATACGCAGTATTTT. Protein sequence: CASSPSRGGVSTDTQYF.

This clonotype was seen a few times. The genes are TRBV6-5 and TRBJ2-4; D not certain. The CDR3 sequence is 14 residues long. Looked up from germline, CDR1 is MNHEY and CDR2 is SVGAGI. V was clipped by 0 bases and J by 5 bases, with 8 bases between them. CDR3 sequence reads: CASSYSAQQNIQYF. The CDR3 bases are TGTGCCAGCAGTTACTCGGCCCAGCAAAACATTCAGTACTTC.

This clonotype was detected only a few times. The chain employs TRBV3-1 and TRBJ2-5; 8 bases are shared with TRBD2. The CDR3 has 17 amino acids. Germline trimming cut 3 bases from V and 2 bases from J; bases unmatched to any gene: 11. Per germline, CDR1 LGHDT and CDR2 YNNKEL (reference sequence). The CDR3 DNA reads TGTGCCAGCAGCCAGGGGAGAGTAGCGGGGACACAAGAGACCCAGTACTTC. As protein: CASSQGRVAGTQETQYF.

The chain joins TRBV20-1 to TRBJ2-1, with TRBD2 identical over 7 bases. Trimming took 6 bases from V and 10 from J; bases not matched to a gene: 21. Germline V lookup: CDR1 DFQATT, CDR2 SNEGSKA (reference sequence). The CDR3 covers 16 residues. The CDR3 loop reads CSATAGLADGIEEQFF. CDR3 coding DNA: TGCAGTGCCACCGCCGGGCTAGCGGACGGCATCGAGGAGCAGTTCTTC.

The chain uses TRBV21-1 and TRBJ2-7; the DNA was not compared with TRBD1, the D call given in the table. TRBV21-1 constitutes a pseudogene. The CDR3 runs 12 residues. The CDR3 DNA follows: TGTGCCAGCGGGGCGGTTCGGTACGAGCAGTACTTC. This gives the protein CASGAVRYEQYF.

This clonotype was recorded a few times. The chain couples TRBV9 to TRBJ2-2; 7 bases line up with TRBD1. Germline values: CDR1 SGDLS, CDR2 YYNGEE. V trimming: 4 bases; J trimming: 5 bases; junction bases outside the gene matches: 17. The CDR3 contains 18 residues. The CDR3 loop reads CASSMRGPLTGLTGELFF. CDR3 DNA sequence: TGTGCCAGCAGCATGAGGGGACCGTTGACAGGGTTAACCGGGGAGCTGTTTTTT.

This sequence joins TRBV9 and TRBJ2-7; maybe TRBD1 (6 bases). Germline V gives CDR1 SGDLS, CDR2 YYNGEE. Trimming removed 0 bases at V and 0 bases at J, with 10 bases between. The CDR3 runs 15 residues. The CDR3 protein is CASSVGGQSSYEQYF. CDR3 sequence (DNA): TGTGCCAGCAGCGTAGGTGGACAGAGCTCCTACGAGCAGTACTTC.

This clonotype was seen only a few times. The rearrangement uses TRBV11-2 and TRBJ2-5; the D gene could be TRBD1 or TRBD2 (6 bases each). The germline V gene has CDR1 SGHAT and CDR2 FQNNGV. This CDR3 region has 19 residues. Trimming pared 0 bases from V and 1 base from J, leaving 21 bases between. CDR3 sequence: CASSLDQWGRTVAQETQYF. CDR3 nucleotide sequence: TGTGCCAGCAGCTTAGACCAATGGGGGAGGACAGTCGCCCAAGAGACCCAGTACTTC.

This clonotype was counted only a few times. The chain couples TRBV11-2 to TRBJ1-1; D uncertain. The CDR3 extends over 15 amino acids. The V end was cut by 1 base, the J end by 1 base, with 10 bases between. Germline V gene data show CDR1 as SGHAT and CDR2 as FQNNGV. CDR3 region: CASSLAGRRNTEAFF. The DNA for the CDR3 is TGTGCCAGCAGCTTAGCCGGACGGCGGAACACTGAAGCTTTCTTT.

V is TRBV5-6 and J is TRBJ1-5; D gene unclear. V dropped 0 bases and J dropped 1 base, with 8 bases sitting between them. The CDR3 runs 15 residues. Germline CDR1 is SGHDT and CDR2 is YYEEEE. The CDR3 protein is CASSLGIWSNQPQHF. The CDR3 DNA follows: TGTGCCAGCAGCTTGGGGATTTGGAGCAATCAGCCCCAGCATTTT.